A selection of T cell receptor beta chains follows, all from one sample in a study of CD8+CD57+ T cells in acquired aplastic anemia. TCRdb analysed the reads with MiXCR anew, one entry per CDR3 protein. The data show 220,000 or so distinct CDR3 sequences, approximately 60% seen once. The sequenced sample consisted of sorted CD4+, CD8+, or CD8+CD57+ T cells (not recorded which) from PBMCs. All receptors derive from a human donor with aplastic anemia. CDR3s include the opening cysteine and the closing phenylalanine or tryptophan. The D gene is left open where the match is weak. Clone size is shown for a subset of rows, as once, few, many or a class of expanded clone.

J gene,clone size,CDR3 length,D gene,V gene,CDR3 protein,CDR3 DNA
TRBJ2-2,many,16,TRBD1,TRBV7-6,CASSFDRGHGTGELFF,TGTGCCAGCAGCTTCGACAGGGGACATGGCACCGGGGAGCTGTTTTTT
TRBJ2-1,few,13,-,TRBV24-1,CATNTPTAREQFF,TGTGCCACCAATACCCCGACAGCCCGTGAGCAGTTCTTC
TRBJ1-1,-,12,-,TRBV20-1,CSARDVGTEAFF,TGCAGTGCTAGAGACGTAGGCACTGAAGCTTTCTTT
TRBJ2-7,-,16,-,TRBV7-3,CASSLTAGQILYEQYF,TGTGCCAGCAGCTTAACTGCGGGACAGATCCTTTACGAGCAGTACTTC
TRBJ2-7,-,13,TRBD1,TRBV5-1,CASATGTGARQYF,TGCGCCAGTGCAACCGGGACAGGGGCGCGGCAGTACTTC
TRBJ2-7,many,14,-,TRBV5-5,CASSSGASSYEQYF,TGTGCCAGCAGCTCTGGGGCCAGCTCCTACGAGCAGTACTTC
TRBJ2-5,-,14,TRBD2,TRBV5-1,CASSSRGGPETQYF,TGCGCCAGCAGCTCCCGGGGGGGCCCTGAGACCCAGTACTTC
TRBJ2-2,few,15,-,TRBV24-1,CATSDALDGTGELFF,TGTGCCACCAGTGATGCTTTAGACGGGACCGGGGAGCTGTTTTTT
TRBJ2-3,-,18,TRBD2,TRBV10-3,CAISGLTSGGSSTDTQYF,TGTGCCATCAGTGGCCTGACTAGCGGGGGTTCTAGCACAGATACGCAGTATTTT
TRBJ2-1,few,13,-,TRBV28,CASSLSPVNEQFF,TGTGCCAGCAGTTTATCCCCTGTCAATGAGCAGTTCTTC
TRBJ1-1,-,14,-,TRBV7-9,CAGLSQGMNTEAFF,TGTGCCGGCCTTTCCCAAGGAATGAACACTGAAGCTTTCTTT
TRBJ2-5,once,14,-,TRBV7-2,CASSLGWGQETQYF,TGTGCCAGCAGCCTAGGATGGGGGCAAGAGACCCAGTACTTC
TRBJ2-1,many,15,TRBD2,TRBV12-3/TRBV12-4,CASSFGGGAGNEQFF,TGTGCCAGCAGTTTTGGCGGGGGGGCCGGCAATGAGCAGTTCTTC
TRBJ2-1,once,16,-,TRBV15,CATSSLSPQGYNEQFF,TGTGCCACCAGCAGCTTATCCCCGCAGGGTTACAATGAGCAGTTCTTC
TRBJ1-2,few,13,-,TRBV10-3,CAISEGANYGYTF,TGTGCCATCAGTGAGGGGGCTAACTATGGCTACACCTTC
TRBJ2-7,-,15,-,TRBV28,CASRRGTAVTYEQYF,TGTGCCAGCAGACGGGGGACTGCGGTGACCTACGAGCAGTACTTC
TRBJ1-6,-,15,-,TRBV2,CASSGKEFFNSPLHF,TGTGCCAGCAGTGGGAAAGAGTTCTTTAATTCACCCCTCCACTTT
TRBJ1-6,-,15,TRBD1,TRBV6-1,CASSYGDSFNSPLHF,TGTGCCAGCAGTTACGGGGACAGCTTTAATTCACCCCTCCACTTT
TRBJ2-7,few,15,-,TRBV7-8,CASSLGTPNYYEQYF,TGTGCCAGCAGCTTAGGGACACCAAATTACTACGAGCAGTACTTC
TRBJ2-7,-,16,-,TRBV5-5,CASSLGGWGIPYEQYF,TGCGCCAGCAGCTTGGGGGGCTGGGGCATCCCCTACGAGCAGTACTTC
TRBJ2-7,-,15,-,TRBV5-6,CASSTPGSILYEQYF,TGTGCCAGCAGCACCCCAGGGTCGATCCTTTACGAGCAGTACTTC
TRBJ2-7,-,16,TRBD2,TRBV20-1,CSARGSFGTSLYEQYF,TGCAGTGCTAGAGGGAGTTTCGGGACTAGCTTATACGAGCAGTACTTC
TRBJ2-7,-,12,TRBD1,TRBV20-1,CSASQGAYEQYF,TGCAGTGCTAGTCAGGGGGCCTACGAGCAGTACTTC